The clone carrying this TCR beta chain appeared many times. The sample is drawn from a study of T cells in Graves' hyperthyroidism and ophthalmopathy. TCR beta CDR3 regions were amplified from RNA transcripts. HTBI primers drove first-round RT-PCR of the TCR CDR3. TCRdb passed the multiplex PCR reads through MiXCR, listing each CDR3 protein once. The table has some 500,000 distinct CDR3 sequences, approximately 15% seen once; the top ten hold over 15%. Diagnosis of hyperthyroidism was new in patients aged 18 to 65, and its duration was under 2 months. Germline assignment: CDR1 SQVTM and CDR2 ANQGSEA. The CDR3 consists of 14 residues. V shed 1 base and J 2 bases; nucleotides not matched to a gene: 2.

This TCR was recovered from a woman between 18 and 29 years old with Graves' hyperthyroidism. The sequencing input was blood. The chain links TRBV29-1 to TRBJ2-5; 9 nucleotides line up with TRBD2. The CDR3 sequence is CSVEGTSGQETQYF. The DNA of the CDR3 is TGCAGCGTTGAAGGAACTAGCGGGCAAGAGACCCAGTACTTC. Combining the CDR3 with reference TRBV29-1 and TRBJ2-5 gives the whole variable domain SAVISQKPSRDICQRGTSLTIQCQVDSQVTMMFWYRQQPGQSLTLIATANQGSEATYESGFVIDKFPISRPNLTFSTLTVSNMSPEDSSIYLCSVEGTSGQETQYFGPGTRLLVL.